What follows describes a single T cell receptor beta chain. Its antigen is currently unknown. The data belong to a study of CD4 T cells in relation to SARS-CoV-2 and coronaviruses. Looking at the study overall: TCR beta CDR3s were sequenced after roughly ten-day antigen culture of PBMCs. Study-wide results and limits: The cross-reactivity analysis covered only spike protein, not other viral proteins.

In germline, CDR1 is MNHEY, CDR2 SMNVEV (reference sequence). The CDR3 length is 16 residues. CD4 enrichment then naive enrichment separated naive from memory CD4+ cells. Method: immunoSEQ multiplex PCR; TCRdb's copy keeps in-frame clones and lacks some. The sample holds 30,000 to 45,000 clones; 77% are singletons and the top ten take 2.5% to 3.5%. The specimen was memory CD4+ T cells from PBMCs, cultured in vitro. The sequence came from an adult with COVID-19. This chain links TRBV27 with TRBJ2-1; TRBD1 or TRBD2 may be the D gene (6 bases each). The CDR3, as DNA: TGTGTCACCAGGACCCCGGGACTCAGGGGCCACAATGAGCAGTTCTTC. Its translation is CVTRTPGLRGHNEQFF.